Reported below is one T cell receptor (beta chain). What it recognizes is unknown. The record originates from a study of blood T cells in healthy people across ages. Across the whole study: Roughly one uniquely barcoded beta molecule per two T cells was captured. Study-level points and caveats: Among T cells, TCR beta diversity per million cells dropped roughly linearly as age rose.

CDR3 length equals 15 residues. Germline V gives CDR1 ENHRY, CDR2 SYGVKD. Next came a second PCR, run for about 6 to 12 cycles, which used a sample-barcoded 5' primer along with a J-beta primer mix. TCRdb called the 5' RACE reads again in MiXCR, with one record for every CDR3 protein. This table has around 800,000 distinct CDR3 sequences, about 53% appearing once. The clonotype was recovered from a man older than 75 in good health. Sequencing was done on a sample of blood. The chain links TRBV10-3 to TRBJ2-5; weak D call: TRBD2 (5 bases). The J call may be mistaken, given a closer DNA end match to TRBJ2-4. The CDR3 DNA sequence: TGTGCCATCAGTGAGTCTCGCCCAGCGGCGAACATTCAGTACTTC. Its translation is CAISESRPAANIQYF.